These 5 T cell receptor beta chains came from one sample sequenced in a study of blood T cell repertoires in COVID-19. TCRdb keeps only in-frame clones here, not all; method: immunoSEQ multiplex PCR. Among tens of thousands of clones listed, around 81% were seen once. Sequencing input: peripheral blood. These receptors were collected from an older woman with acute or convalescent COVID-19.

V usage is TRBV6-5 and J usage is TRBJ1-1; 7 bases fit TRBD1. Germline V gene sequence: CDR1 MNHEY, CDR2 SVGAGI. V lost 2 bases and J lost 4; bases outside the gene matches: 7. The CDR3 length is 15 residues. The CDR3 spells CASSYGGQGGTEAFF. Written as DNA, the CDR3 is TGTGCCAGCAGTTACGGAGGGCAGGGGGGCACTGAAGCTTTCTTT.

The chain couples TRBV28 to TRBJ2-7; possible D gene TRBD1, 6 bases. Trimming took off 1 base at V and 5 bases at J, with 15 bases between the two ends. This CDR3 region has 15 residues. CDR1 and CDR2 from the germline V gene are MDHEN and SYDVKM. The CDR3 here is CASSLLISGDNEQYF. CDR3 DNA sequence: TGTGCCAGCAGTTTATTGATTTCTGGGGACAACGAGCAGTACTTC.

This clone was seen just once. This chain joins TRBV29-1 and TRBJ1-3; D gene uncertain. Germline V CDR1 and CDR2: SQVTM, ANQGSEA. Trimming took off 6 bases at V and 1 base at J, with 4 bases between the two ends. This CDR3 region has 11 residues. The CDR3 bases are TGCAGCGTCCGGTCTGGAAACACCATATATTTT. Encoded protein: CSVRSGNTIYF.

The chain uses TRBV28 and TRBJ1-4; no firm D call. CDR1 is MDHEN, CDR2 SYDVKM, per germline. V lost 1 base and J 11 bases, leaving 14 bases between the germline ends. This CDR3 contains 14 residues. CDR3 sequence reads: CASSLFPREAKLFF. In nucleotides, the CDR3 is TGTGCCAGCAGTTTATTTCCGCGGGAGGCTAAACTGTTTTTT.

V and J are TRBV13 and TRBJ2-1, with 11 bases matching TRBD2. The CDR3 length is 14 residues. The germline gives CDR1 PRHDT, CDR2 FYEKMQ (reference sequence). Unmatched junction bases numbered 2, after V lost 3 bases and J lost 7 bases. CDR3 nucleotides: TGTGCCAGCAGCTTGGGACTAGCGGCGAATGAGCAGTTCTTC. Amino acids: CASSLGLAANEQFF.